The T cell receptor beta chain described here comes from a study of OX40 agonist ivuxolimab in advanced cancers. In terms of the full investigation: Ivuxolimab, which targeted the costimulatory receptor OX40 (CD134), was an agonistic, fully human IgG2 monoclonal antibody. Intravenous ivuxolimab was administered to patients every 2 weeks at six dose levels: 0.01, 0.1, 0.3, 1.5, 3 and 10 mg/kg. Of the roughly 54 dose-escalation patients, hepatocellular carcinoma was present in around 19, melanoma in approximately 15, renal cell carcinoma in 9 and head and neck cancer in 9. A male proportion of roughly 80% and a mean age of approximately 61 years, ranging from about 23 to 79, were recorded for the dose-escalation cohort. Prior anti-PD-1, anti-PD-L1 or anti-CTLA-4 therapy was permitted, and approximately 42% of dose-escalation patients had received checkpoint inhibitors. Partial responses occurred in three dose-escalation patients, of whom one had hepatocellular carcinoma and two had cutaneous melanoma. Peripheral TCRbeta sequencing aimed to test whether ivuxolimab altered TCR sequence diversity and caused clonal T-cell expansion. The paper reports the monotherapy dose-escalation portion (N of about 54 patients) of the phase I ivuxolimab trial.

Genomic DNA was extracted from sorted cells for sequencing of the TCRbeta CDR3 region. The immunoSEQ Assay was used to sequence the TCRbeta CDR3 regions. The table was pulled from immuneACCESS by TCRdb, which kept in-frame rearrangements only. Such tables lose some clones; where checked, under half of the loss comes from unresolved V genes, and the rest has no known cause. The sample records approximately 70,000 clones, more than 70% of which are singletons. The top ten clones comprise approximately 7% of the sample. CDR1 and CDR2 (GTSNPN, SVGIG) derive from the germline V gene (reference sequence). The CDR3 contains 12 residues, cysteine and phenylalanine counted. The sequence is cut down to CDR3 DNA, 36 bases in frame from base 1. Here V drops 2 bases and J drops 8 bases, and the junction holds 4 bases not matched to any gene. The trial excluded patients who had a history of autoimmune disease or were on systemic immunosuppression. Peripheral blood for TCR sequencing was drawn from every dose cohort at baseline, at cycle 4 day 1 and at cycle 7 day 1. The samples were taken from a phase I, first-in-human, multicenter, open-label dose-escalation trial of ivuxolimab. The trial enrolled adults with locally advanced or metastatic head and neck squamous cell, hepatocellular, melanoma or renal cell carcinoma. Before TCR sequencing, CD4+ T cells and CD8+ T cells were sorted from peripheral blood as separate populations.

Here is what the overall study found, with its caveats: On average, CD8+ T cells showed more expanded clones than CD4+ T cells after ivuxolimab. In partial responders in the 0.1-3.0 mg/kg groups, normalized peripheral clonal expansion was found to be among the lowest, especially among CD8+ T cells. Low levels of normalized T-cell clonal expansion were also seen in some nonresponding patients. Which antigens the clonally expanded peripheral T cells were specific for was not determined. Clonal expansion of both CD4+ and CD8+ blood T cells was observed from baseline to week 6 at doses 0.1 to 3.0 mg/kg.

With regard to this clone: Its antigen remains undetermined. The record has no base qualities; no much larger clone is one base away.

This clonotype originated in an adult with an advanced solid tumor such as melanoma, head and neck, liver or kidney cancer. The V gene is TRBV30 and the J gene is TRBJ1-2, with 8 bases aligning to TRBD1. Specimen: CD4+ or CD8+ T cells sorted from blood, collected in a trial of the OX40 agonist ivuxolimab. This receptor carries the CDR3 CAWSSGGYGYTF. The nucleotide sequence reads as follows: TGTGCCTGGAGTTCAGGGGGCTACGGCTACACCTTC.